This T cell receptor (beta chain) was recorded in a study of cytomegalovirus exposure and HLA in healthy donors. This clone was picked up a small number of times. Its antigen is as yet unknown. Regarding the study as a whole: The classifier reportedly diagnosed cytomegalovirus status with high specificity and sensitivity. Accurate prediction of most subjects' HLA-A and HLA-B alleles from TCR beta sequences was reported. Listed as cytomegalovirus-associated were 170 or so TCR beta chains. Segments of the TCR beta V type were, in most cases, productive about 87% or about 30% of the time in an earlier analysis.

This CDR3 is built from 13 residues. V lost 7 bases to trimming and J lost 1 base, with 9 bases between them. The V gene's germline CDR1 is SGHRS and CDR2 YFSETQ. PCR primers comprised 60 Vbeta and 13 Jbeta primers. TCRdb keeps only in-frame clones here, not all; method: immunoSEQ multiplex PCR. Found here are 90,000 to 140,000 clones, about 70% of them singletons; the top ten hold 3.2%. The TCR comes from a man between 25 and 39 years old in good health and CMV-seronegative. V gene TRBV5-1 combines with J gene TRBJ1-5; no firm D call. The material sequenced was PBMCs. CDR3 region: CASVGGSNQPQHF. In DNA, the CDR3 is TGCGCCAGCGTGGGAGGGAGCAATCAGCCCCAGCATTTT.